Listed below are T cell receptor beta chains from one sample, sequenced in a study of blood T cell repertoires in COVID-19. This table comes from immunoSEQ multiplex PCR, and its TCRdb copy is limited to in-frame clones, with some not included. Of 290,000 or so clones in the sample, around 85% were seen once. The sequencing sample was made of peripheral blood. The receptors stem from a man in his forties or fifties with active or convalescent COVID-19. The CDR3 runs from the conserved cysteine through the conserved F or W.

13 | TRBV6-5 | CASGHRTGGGYTF
13 | TRBV19 | CASSMGGLGEQFF
16 | TRBV7-9 | CASSLERGGSTDTQYF
13 | TRBV5-6 | CASSFPNGRGQYF
14 | TRBV18 | CASSPGLGDQPQHF
13 | TRBV7-6 | CASSFSDRNIQYF
14 | TRBV6-4 | CASSRRDGNNEQFF
14 | TRBV5-4 | CASSLVGTDEKLFF
12 | TRBV12-3/TRBV12-4 | CASSSPGGEQFF
17 | TRBV2 | CASSEELAGDLSRTQYF
14 | TRBV7-2 | CASSLMGGNTEAFF
16 | TRBV5-6 | CASSSHGTRSTDTQYF
19 | TRBV2 | CASSEGHLYENNSGNTIYF
14 | TRBV5-1 | CASSLAGGTDTQYF
14 | TRBV6-2/TRBV6-3 | CASSYSAGGTEAFF
19 | TRBV7-9 | CASSLGRLAGMGREETQYF
17 | TRBV7-9 | CASSPAPTGGRVNEQFF
11 | TRBV20-1 | CSALSGQASFF
15 | TRBV6-2/TRBV6-3 | CASRYGGLADNEQFF